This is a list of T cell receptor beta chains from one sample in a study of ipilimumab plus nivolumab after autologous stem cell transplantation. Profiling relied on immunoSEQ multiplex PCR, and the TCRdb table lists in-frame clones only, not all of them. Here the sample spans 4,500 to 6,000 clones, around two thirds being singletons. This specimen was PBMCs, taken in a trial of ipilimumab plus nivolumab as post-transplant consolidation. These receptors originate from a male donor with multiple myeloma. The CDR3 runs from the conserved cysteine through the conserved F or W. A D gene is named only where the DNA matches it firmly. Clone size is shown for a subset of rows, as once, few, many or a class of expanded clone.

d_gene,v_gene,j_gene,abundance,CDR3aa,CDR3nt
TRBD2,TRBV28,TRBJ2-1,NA,CASSPGTSGRAPYNEQFF,TGTGCCAGCAGTCCCGGGACTAGCGGGAGGGCCCCATACAATGAGCAGTTCTTC
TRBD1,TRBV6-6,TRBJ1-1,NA,CASSPRDRGNTEAFF,TGTGCCAGCAGTCCCCGGGACAGGGGGAACACTGAAGCTTTCTTT
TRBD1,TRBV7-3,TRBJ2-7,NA,CASSQGQGVSYEQYF,TGTGCCAGCAGCCAAGGACAGGGTGTATCCTACGAGCAGTACTTC
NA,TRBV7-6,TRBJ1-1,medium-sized,CASSSSGGFMNTEAFF,TGTGCCAGCAGCTCATCGGGGGGGTTCATGAACACTGAAGCTTTCTTT
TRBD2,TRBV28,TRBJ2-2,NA,CASSRLYGLAGGATGELFF,TGTGCCAGCAGCCGTTTATACGGACTAGCGGGGGGTGCCACCGGGGAGCTGTTTTTT
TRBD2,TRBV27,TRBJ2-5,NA,CASSLYTGRGETQYF,TGTGCCAGCAGTTTATATACGGGGAGGGGAGAGACCCAGTACTTC
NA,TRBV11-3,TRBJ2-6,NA,CASSSMGGAGANVLTF,TGTGCCAGCAGCTCTATGGGGGGCGCTGGGGCCAACGTCCTGACTTTC
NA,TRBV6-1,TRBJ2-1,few,CASSVPLINEQFF,TGTGCCAGCAGTGTCCCGCTAATTAATGAGCAGTTCTTC
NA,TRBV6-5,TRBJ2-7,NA,CASRTDSSYEQYF,TGTGCCAGCAGGACGGACAGCTCCTACGAGCAGTACTTC
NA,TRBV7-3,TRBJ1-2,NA,CASSLGPNYDYTF,TGTGCCAGCAGCTTGGGACCGAACTATGACTACACCTTC
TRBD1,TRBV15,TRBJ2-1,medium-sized,CATSQVGTGDNEQFF,TGTGCCACCAGCCAGGTGGGGACAGGGGATAATGAGCAGTTCTTC